The 26 T cell receptor beta chains presented below share a single source sample, sequenced in a study of early T cells in non-severe SARS-CoV-2 infection. TCRdb reprocessed the 5' RACE reads via MiXCR and lists one record per CDR3 protein. The sample contains 35,000 to 45,000 distinct CDR3 sequences, 6.8% of which appear only once. This specimen consisted of whole blood, obtained at baseline. The receptors were gathered from an adult who was a healthcare worker with PCR-confirmed SARS-CoV-2 infection or an uninfected control (not recorded which).

This clonotype was seen only a few times. The rearrangement joins TRBV30 to TRBJ1-6; TRBD1 aligns across 7 bases. V lost 1 base, J lost 5 bases, and 2 bases stayed unmatched. Germline values: CDR1 GTSNPN, CDR2 SVGIG (reference sequence). The CDR3 length is 14 residues. CDR3 region: CAWSAGTDNSPLHF. In nucleotides, the CDR3 is TGTGCCTGGAGTGCCGGGACAGATAATTCACCCCTCCACTTT.

This clonotype was found many times. The CDR3 region has the DNA TGTGCCAGCAGCTTAGCGCCGGGCCTTTCCTACAATGAGCAGTTCTTC. This encodes CASSLAPGLSYNEQFF. This rearrangement joins TRBV7-2 to TRBJ2-1; D remains unclear. Trimming stripped 0 bases from V and 1 base from J, with 10 bases between. The CDR3 is made up of 16 amino acids. Germline CDR1 and CDR2: SGHTA and FQGNSA.

This clonotype was picked up a small number of times. The chain links TRBV30 to TRBJ2-7, with TRBD1 matching over 8 bases. Germline V CDR1 and CDR2: GTSNPN, SVGIG (reference sequence). V shed 2 bases, J shed 5 bases, and the junction held 8 bases outside the gene matches. The CDR3 loop spans 14 amino acids. The CDR3 coding sequence is TGTGCCTGGAGTCACGACAGGGGCTTACACGAGCAGTACTTC. It encodes CAWSHDRGLHEQYF.

This clonotype was observed a handful of times. The chain uses TRBV30 and TRBJ2-1; a weak D match, TRBD2 (5 bases). Trimming removed 2 bases from V and 6 bases from J, with 14 bases in between. There are 14 residues in the CDR3. CDR1 is GTSNPN and CDR2 is SVGIG in the germline V gene (reference sequence). The CDR3: CAWSTGPAGNEQFF. The CDR3 nucleotides are TGTGCCTGGAGTACCGGACCGGCGGGCAATGAGCAGTTCTTC.

The chain employs TRBV19 and TRBJ1-5, with TRBD1 as a possible D gene (5 bases). The CDR3 is 13 residues long. Trimming stripped 4 bases from V and 7 bases from J, with 11 bases between. CDR1 LNHDA and CDR2 SQIVND come from the germline V gene (reference sequence). The CDR3 reads CASSKGLRQPQHF. The CDR3 region has the DNA TGTGCCAGTAGTAAGGGGTTAAGGCAGCCCCAGCATTTT.

There are many counts of this clonotype. V and J are TRBV7-2 and TRBJ2-7; TRBD2 aligns across 8 bases. V trimming: 1 base; J trimming: 4 bases; junction bases outside the gene matches: 9. Germline CDR1 SGHTA, CDR2 FQGNSA. CDR3 size: 16 residues. The CDR3 sequence: CASSLGKLAGGYEQYF. The CDR3 DNA reads TGTGCCAGCAGCTTAGGGAAGTTGGCGGGAGGATACGAGCAGTACTTC. Based on the CDR3 plus reference TRBV7-2 and TRBJ2-7, the full variable domain is GAGVSQSPSNKVTEKGKDVELRCDPISGHTALYWYRQSLGQGLEFLIYFQGNSAPDKSGLPSDRFSAERTGGSVSTLTIQRTQQEDSAVYLCASSLGKLAGGYEQYFGPGTRLTVT.

This clonotype was seen repeatedly, ten times or more. The CDR3 region has the DNA TGTGCCTGGAGAAGACGCGGACAGGTCGATGAGCAGTTCTTC. Translating it yields CAWRRRGQVDEQFF. The V gene is TRBV30, the J gene TRBJ2-1, with 7 nucleotides matching TRBD1. Trimming at V came to 3 bases and at J to 8 bases, leaving 10 bases not matched to a gene. This CDR3 is 14 amino acids long. Germline V CDR1 and CDR2: GTSNPN, SVGIG (reference sequence).

This clonotype has at least ten counts. The gene calls are TRBV11-2 and TRBJ2-7; a possible D gene is TRBD1 (6 bases). Deletions cut 6 bases from V and 2 bases from J, with 14 bases between. The CDR3 runs 14 residues. Germline values: CDR1 SGHAT, CDR2 FQNNGV. The CDR3 region has the DNA TGTGCCAGCAGGAGCCCAGCAGGGGCCTACGAGCAGTACTTC. Translated: CASRSPAGAYEQYF.

This clonotype was recorded at least ten times. This sequence joins TRBV7-2 and TRBJ2-1; 7 positions match TRBD1. CDR3 length: 22 amino acids. Germline trimming cut 4 bases from V and 0 bases from J; bases unmatched to any gene: 24. Germline V gene data show CDR1 as SGHTA and CDR2 as FQGNSA. The CDR3 sequence is CASSSFHSYRGQRESSYNEQFF. The CDR3 coding sequence is TGTGCCAGCAGCTCTTTCCACTCTTACAGGGGCCAAAGGGAAAGCTCCTACAATGAGCAGTTCTTC.

This clonotype was observed a few times. The limits of the CDR3 on the DNA are not certain, so only TCRdb's listed CDR3 is given. The J gene is TRBJ1-1, the V gene TRBV7-2; the D call in the table, TRBD1, was not verified against the DNA. The CDR3 is 15 amino acids in total, end residues counted. CDR1 and CDR2 from the germline V gene are SGHTA and FQGNSA. The CDR3 sequence: CASSLVGQGTGQPFF.

The chain has TRBV29-1 and TRBJ2-1; D is perhaps TRBD1 or TRBD2 (7 bases each). The CDR3 is 15 amino acids. Per the germline V gene, CDR1 is SQVTM and CDR2 is ANQGSEA. Trimming pared 4 bases from V and 6 bases from J, leaving 19 bases between. The DNA of the CDR3 is TGCAGCGTTGGCCAGGGGGGGGTTCGAGGCAATGAGCAGTTCTTC. Translation gives CSVGQGGVRGNEQFF.

This clonotype came up many times. The chain has TRBV15 and TRBJ2-3, with a tentative D call TRBD2 (5 bases). V was cut by 3 bases and J by 3 bases, with 10 bases left in between. CDR1 LNHNV and CDR2 YYDKDF come from the germline V gene (reference sequence). CDR3 length equals 14 residues. This chain's CDR3 is CATSSGDSTDTQYF. CDR3 nucleotide sequence: TGTGCCACCAGCAGCGGGGATTCTACAGATACGCAGTATTTT.

This chain connects TRBV7-2 to TRBJ1-3, with D uncertain. The germline gives CDR1 SGHTA, CDR2 FQGNSA. CDR3 length: 16 amino acids. V was shortened by 1 base and J by 2 bases, with 12 bases between the two germline ends. CDR3 sequence: CASSLDPSGTGNTIYF. CDR3 DNA sequence: TGTGCCAGCAGCTTAGACCCCTCCGGCACTGGAAACACCATATATTTT.

This clonotype occurred a few times. The genes are TRBV7-2 and TRBJ2-3, with TRBD2 identical over 13 bases. Germline V gene data show CDR1 as SGHTA and CDR2 as FQGNSA. This CDR3 comprises 16 residues. With V trimmed by 5 bases and J by 4 bases, 6 bases remained unmatched. This CDR3 reads CASSPGLAGAPDTQYF. DNA for the CDR3: TGTGCCAGCAGCCCCGGACTAGCGGGAGCGCCAGATACGCAGTATTTT.

This chain connects TRBV10-3 to TRBJ2-1, with D perhaps matching TRBD2 (5 bases). Trimming removed 3 bases from V and 0 bases from J, with 9 bases in between. This CDR3 region has 15 residues. Per the germline V gene, CDR1 is ENHRY and CDR2 is SYGVKD. The CDR3, as DNA: TGTGCCATCAGTGATACGGGGAGCTCCTACAATGAGCAGTTCTTC. Protein sequence: CAISDTGSSYNEQFF.

V and J are TRBV7-9 and TRBJ2-2; perhaps TRBD1 as D (5 bases). Trimming removed 0 bases at V and 6 bases at J, with 14 bases between. The CDR3 is 16 amino acids. CDR1 is SEHNR and CDR2 is FQNEAQ in the germline V gene (reference sequence). The CDR3 sequence is CASSLAFRQSAGELFF. In nucleotides, the CDR3 is TGTGCCAGCAGCTTAGCTTTTCGACAGAGCGCCGGGGAGCTGTTTTTT.

The CDR3 sequence: CASSSSGSVTGELFF. CDR3 nucleotide sequence: TGCGCCAGCAGCTCTAGCGGGAGTGTCACCGGGGAGCTGTTTTTT. V usage is TRBV5-1 and J usage is TRBJ2-2; 10 nucleotides line up with TRBD2. The CDR3 has 15 amino acids. With V trimmed by 3 bases and J by 4 bases, 3 bases remained unmatched. Germline CDR1 reads SGHRS; CDR2 reads YFSETQ.

The chain joins TRBV20-1 to TRBJ2-4; TRBD2 matches at 15 bases. V was clipped by 3 bases and J by 2 bases; unmatched bases: 5. CDR1 and CDR2 (germline): DFQATT, SNEGSKA (reference sequence). The CDR3 totals 17 residues. CDR3 in amino acids: CSARGLAGGSTKNIQYF. The CDR3 DNA sequence: TGCAGTGCTAGGGGACTAGCGGGAGGCTCGACCAAAAACATTCAGTACTTC.

The gene calls are TRBV3-1 and TRBJ1-4; D not resolved. In germline, CDR1 is LGHDT, CDR2 YNNKEL (reference sequence). V was trimmed by 4 bases and J by 6 bases, leaving 9 bases between them. The CDR3 totals 13 residues. The CDR3 here is CASSRLGDEKLFF. DNA for the CDR3: TGTGCCAGCAGCCGTTTGGGTGATGAAAAACTGTTTTTT.

This clonotype was seen only a few times. The chain has TRBV7-9 and TRBJ1-1; 7 bases are a match to TRBD1. The germline CDR1 and CDR2 sequences are SEHNR and FQNEAQ (reference sequence). The V segment lost 1 base and the J segment 1 base; nucleotides outside the gene matches: 15. The CDR3 covers 19 residues. This chain's CDR3 is CASSLGAPGQKSQNTEAFF. CDR3 DNA sequence: TGTGCCAGCAGCTTAGGTGCCCCGGGACAGAAGTCACAGAACACTGAAGCTTTCTTT. Variable domain in full (rest from reference TRBV7-9 and TRBJ1-1): DTGVSQNPRHKITKRGQNVTFRCDPISEHNRLYWYRQTLGQGPEFLTYFQNEAQLEKSRLLSDRFSAERPKGSFSTLEIQRTEQGDSAMYLCASSLGAPGQKSQNTEAFFGQGTRLTVV.

This clonotype was seen many times. This chain uses TRBV5-1 with TRBJ1-1; no clear D. V was clipped by 6 bases and J by 1 base, with 10 bases between them. Per germline, CDR1 SGHRS and CDR2 YFSETQ. The CDR3 runs to 13 residues. CDR3 loop: CASKVGRNTEAFF. The CDR3 nucleotides are TGCGCCAGCAAAGTCGGCAGGAACACTGAAGCTTTCTTT.

This chain links TRBV6-2 or TRBV6-3 with TRBJ2-1; 7 nucleotides agree with TRBD2. Germline V gives CDR1 MNHEY, CDR2 SVGEGT. With V trimmed by 1 base and J by 9 bases, 15 bases remained unmatched. This CDR3 has 17 amino acids. DNA of the CDR3: TGTGCCAGCAGTTACTTCCCGAGGCGGGAGCAGCGAGGTGAGCAGTTCTTC. It codes for CASSYFPRREQRGEQFF.

The CDR3 DNA reads as TGTGCCAGCAGCTTCAAGGGGTCCACTGAAGCTTTCTTT. Protein: CASSFKGSTEAFF. The V call is TRBV7-2, the J call TRBJ1-1; tentative D call: TRBD1 (5 bases). CDR1 is SGHTA, CDR2 FQGNSA, per germline. Between the trimmed V and J ends, which lost 3 bases and 4 bases, there was a span of 9 bases. The CDR3 consists of 13 residues.

In this sample, this clonotype turned up a few times. V and J are TRBV20-1 and TRBJ1-1, with 7 bases fitting TRBD1. V shed 0 bases and J 1 base; nucleotides not matched to a gene: 11. Germline V gives CDR1 DFQATT, CDR2 SNEGSKA (reference sequence). This CDR3 contains 17 residues. The CDR3 protein is CSARDILLKGANTEAFF. The CDR3 region has the DNA TGCAGTGCTAGAGATATTCTGTTGAAGGGGGCGAACACTGAAGCTTTCTTT.

This clonotype came up a few times. V gene TRBV10-3 combines with J gene TRBJ2-7; 11 bases align to TRBD2. CDR3 length equals 17 residues. CDR1 is ENHRY, CDR2 SYGVKD, per germline. The junction had 11 bases not matched to a gene; V was cut back by 3 bases and J by 4 bases. The chain's CDR3 is CAISDPSTSGVTYEQYF. The CDR3, as DNA: TGTGCCATCAGTGATCCCTCGACTAGCGGGGTAACGTACGAGCAGTACTTC.

This clonotype was detected a few times. This chain connects TRBV7-9 to TRBJ2-6, with D unresolved. CDR1 is SEHNR, CDR2 FQNEAQ, per germline (reference sequence). The CDR3 consists of 14 residues. V gave up 7 bases and J gave up 4 bases, with 11 bases separating them. CDR3 region: CASTSLDGANVLTF. CDR3 DNA sequence: TGTGCCAGCACCTCCCTGGACGGGGCCAACGTCCTGACTTTC.